These 10 T cell receptor beta chains were all obtained from the same sample, sequenced in a study of blood T cells in healthy people across ages (dated by TCRdb to 2013 to 2016). Library construction relied on 5' RACE. The listed sequencing device is Illumina HiSeq 2500. A second PCR of about 6 to 11 cycles was run with a J-beta primer mix and a sample-barcoded 5' primer. TCRdb ran its own pipeline on the public reads, namely fastp trimming at Q25 and MiXCR clone calling, and kept in-frame beta chains. One record per CDR3 amino acid sequence lists the most common genes and DNA. The sample includes around 1,500,000 distinct CDR3 sequences, with roughly 40% observed a single time. 7.9% of the sample comes from the top ten. The sequencing input was blood. The source of these receptors is a woman aged 18-29 years in good health.

The V gene is TRBV6-5, the J gene TRBJ2-1; 9 bases fit TRBD1. CDR1 and CDR2 (germline): MNHEY, SVGAGI. The CDR3 runs 13 residues. The trim removed 6 bases at V and 6 bases at J, leaving 3 bases unmatched. CDR3 residues: CASRWGQGNEQFF. CDR3 nucleotide sequence: TGTGCCAGCAGATGGGGACAGGGCAATGAGCAGTTCTTC.

This clonotype was seen a few times. V gene TRBV15 combines with J gene TRBJ2-5, with D perhaps matching TRBD1 or TRBD2 (5 bases each). The V end lost 3 bases, the J end lost 11 bases, and 25 bases lay between the germline ends. The CDR3 covers 16 residues. Germline V gene lookup returns CDR1 LNHNV and CDR2 YYDKDF (reference sequence). The CDR3 is CATSSPRSYGTYEQYF. The CDR3, as DNA: TGTGCCACCAGCAGTCCCAGGAGCTACGGGACGTATGAGCAGTACTTC.

The chain links TRBV5-1 to TRBJ2-5; possible D gene TRBD2, 6 bases. The CDR3 length is 15 residues. V was pared by 6 bases and J by 5 bases, with 20 bases between. Germline V CDR1 and CDR2: SGHRS, YFSETQ. The CDR3 sequence: CASTPGRELRETQYF. The DNA for the CDR3 is TGCGCCAGCACGCCGGGGCGGGAACTCAGGGAGACCCAGTACTTC.

The rearrangement uses TRBV2 and TRBJ2-3; D call uncertain. Germline values: CDR1 SNHLY, CDR2 FYNNEI. V was clipped by 8 bases and J by 1 base, with 13 bases between them. The CDR3 has 14 residues. The DNA of the CDR3 is TGTGCCAGCGGGTCCTCGGCAGGCACAGATACGCAGTATTTT. Its translation is CASGSSAGTDTQYF.

The chain links TRBV11-3 to TRBJ2-7; D is possibly TRBD2 (6 bases). In germline, CDR1 is SGHNT, CDR2 YENEEA. Trimming pared 2 bases from V and 4 bases from J, leaving 9 bases between. The CDR3 consists of 13 residues. CDR3 in DNA: TGTGCCAGCAGCTTATACAGCGGGTACGAGCAGTACTTC. Residues: CASSLYSGYEQYF.

The V and J genes are TRBV20-1 and TRBJ2-5; no firm D call. The CDR3 is 13 residues long. Trimming cost V 1 base and J 4 bases, with 10 bases left between them. Germline loops: CDR1 DFQATT, CDR2 SNEGSKA (reference sequence). The CDR3 region has the DNA TGCAGTGCTAGAGGCTCTAGTGCAGAGACCCAGTACTTC. Its protein product is CSARGSSAETQYF.

The table lists this clonotype with a few counts. The J gene is TRBJ1-6, the V gene TRBV12-3 or TRBV12-4; tentatively, D is TRBD1 (6 bases). This CDR3 region has 14 residues. V lost 7 bases and J lost 4, with 11 bases in between. As DNA, the CDR3 is TGTGCCAGCACCAAACAGGGTTATAATTCACCCCTCCACTTT. Amino acid sequence: CASTKQGYNSPLHF.

Of note for this clonotype: A much larger clone sits a single nucleotide away, making a read error possible. The rearrangement joins TRBV7-2 to TRBJ2-1; D unclear. Germline CDR1 reads SGHTA; CDR2 reads FQGNSA. CDR3 length equals 15 residues. CDR3 residues: CASSLSLSSDNEQFF. The CDR3 DNA reads as TGTGCCAGCAGCTTGAGTCTTAGCTCCGACAATGAGCAGTTCTTC.

The genes are TRBV5-1 and TRBJ1-2, with TRBD1 matching over 8 bases. The V gene's germline CDR1 is SGHRS and CDR2 YFSETQ. The CDR3 consists of 14 residues. Trimming removed 0 bases from V and 6 bases from J; junction bases left unmatched: 4. The CDR3 is CASSLGQGPDGYTF. CDR3 DNA: TGCGCCAGCAGCTTGGGACAGGGGCCCGATGGCTACACCTTC.

This clonotype was counted only a few times. The junction differs from germline at one of its ends, possibly a read error. This rearrangement joins TRBV7-7 to TRBJ2-3; D unclear. The CDR3 extends over 15 amino acids. The germline V gene has CDR1 SSHAT and CDR2 FNYEAQ (reference sequence). CDR3 in amino acids: CASSPELTSTDTQYF. The DNA for the CDR3 is TGTGCTAGCAGCCCAGAGCTTACGAGCACAGATACGCAGTATTTT.